The next 5 T cell receptor beta chains were all read from a single sample in a study of OX40 agonist ivuxolimab in advanced cancers. The data were produced by immunoSEQ multiplex PCR, yet TCRdb's version contains in-frame clones alone and is incomplete. Of some 50,000 clones in the sample, approximately 90% were seen once. Sample: CD4+ or CD8+ T cells sorted from blood, taken in a trial of the OX40 agonist ivuxolimab. These receptors originate from an adult with an advanced solid tumor such as melanoma, head and neck, liver or kidney cancer.

This clone was seen a handful of times. This chain connects TRBV11-1 to TRBJ2-3; 12 bases align to TRBD2. J gave up 0 bases and V 5 bases, and 9 bases lay outside the gene matches. CDR1 is SGHAT and CDR2 is FQDESV in the germline V gene (reference sequence). This CDR3 is 18 amino acids long. CDR3 in amino acids: CASSLGLAGPSSTDTQYF. The CDR3 region has the DNA TGTGCCAGCAGCCTAGGACTAGCGGGGCCCTCTAGCACAGATACGCAGTATTTT.

The sample holds one count of this clone. V and J are TRBV28 and TRBJ1-3; D unclear. From germline, CDR1 is MDHEN and CDR2 SYDVKM. Trimming took 6 bases from V and 3 from J, leaving 6 bases between them. This CDR3 has 12 amino acids. This CDR3 reads CASRSIGNTIYF. Written as DNA, the CDR3 is TGTGCCAGCAGATCCATTGGAAACACCATATATTTT.

This chain joins TRBV19 and TRBJ2-1, with TRBD1 identical over 7 bases. Germline CDR1 LNHDA, CDR2 SQIVND (reference sequence). Losses at the gene ends were 3 bases for V and 4 bases for J; bases not matched to a gene: 3. This CDR3 has 14 amino acids. As DNA, the CDR3 is TGTGCCAGTAGTATCGGGACAGTATACAATGAGCAGTTCTTC. The encoded protein is CASSIGTVYNEQFF.

The V and J genes are TRBV11-1 and TRBJ2-1, with 8 nucleotides matching TRBD2. Trimming at V came to 1 base and at J to 4 bases, leaving 6 bases not matched to a gene. Per germline, CDR1 SGHAT and CDR2 FQDESV (reference sequence). The CDR3 has 16 amino acids. DNA of the CDR3: TGTGCCAGCAGCTTAGAGTCTGGCGGGGGGTACAATGAGCAGTTCTTC. This translates into CASSLESGGGYNEQFF.

By proportion, this clone is medium-sized. This chain joins TRBV7-2 and TRBJ2-7; TRBD2 is a possible D gene (6 bases). With 5 bases removed from V and 7 bases from J, the gap between germline ends came to 15 bases. Germline loops: CDR1 SGHTA, CDR2 FQGNSA. The CDR3 is 13 amino acids. The CDR3 spells CASSTGPGREQYF. The CDR3 DNA sequence: TGTGCCAGCAGCACGGGTCCGGGGAGGGAGCAGTACTTC. Looking up the rest from reference TRBV7-2 and TRBJ2-7 gives the full variable domain: GAGVSQSPSNKVTEKGKDVELRCDPISGHTALYWYRQSLGQGLEFLIYFQGNSAPDKSGLPSDRFSAERTGGSVSTLTIQRTQQEDSAVYLCASSTGPGREQYFGPGTRLTVT.